This T cell receptor (beta chain) was recorded in a study of OX40 agonist ivuxolimab in advanced cancers. About the study: With ivuxolimab, an agonistic anti-OX40 (CD134) antibody, patients were treated. Of the patients, three showed partial responses, one with hepatocellular carcinoma and two with cutaneous melanoma.

Regarding this clone: Antigen unknown.

Sequencing used immunoSEQ multiplex PCR; TCRdb keeps in-frame clones, though not all of them. Of about 87,000 clones detected, around 78% appear once; the ten largest clones hold over 0.7%. The study's findings and limits: It was not determined which antigens were specifically recognized by the peripheral T cells that had undergone clonal expansion.

This material consisted of CD4+ or CD8+ T cells sorted from blood, taken in a trial of the OX40 agonist ivuxolimab. The TCR sequence derives from an adult with an advanced solid tumor such as melanoma, head and neck, liver or kidney cancer.

The CDR3 loop reads CASPYGSSYNSPLHF. CDR3 coding DNA: TGTGCCAGCCCGTACGGTAGCTCCTATAATTCACCCCTCCACTTT. V is TRBV11-1 and J is TRBJ1-6; the D is unclear. This CDR3 comprises 15 residues. Germline CDR1 reads SGHAT; CDR2 reads FQDESV (reference sequence). V was clipped by 8 bases and J by 0 bases, with 11 bases between them.